This T cell receptor (beta chain) emerged from a study of blood T cell repertoires in COVID-19. The assay was immunoSEQ multiplex PCR, and TCRdb's table has in-frame clones only and misses some. The data show some 250,000 clones, with approximately 88% seen just once and around 30% held by the top ten. The germline V gene encodes CDR1 SQVTM and CDR2 ANQGSEA. The length of the CDR3 is 15 residues. V lost 7 bases and J lost 3; bases outside the gene matches: 11. Sequences were obtained from peripheral blood. This sequence joins TRBV29-1 and TRBJ2-1, with TRBD1 identical over 8 bases. The sequence came from a middle-aged man with acute or convalescent COVID-19. The CDR3 sequence: CSEQPGGRDYNEQFF. The CDR3 DNA reads as TGCAGCGAACAACCAGGGGGCCGCGACTACAATGAGCAGTTCTTC.